This T cell receptor beta chain was identified during a study of T-cell memory formation after mild COVID-19. From the 5' RACE reads, TCRdb called clonotypes with MiXCR, one entry per CDR3 protein. The sample contains 150,000 to 200,000 distinct CDR3 sequences, 31% of which appear only once. This clonotype was seen only once. Germline CDR1 reads GTSNPN; CDR2 reads SVGIG (reference sequence). The CDR3 has 14 amino acids. With 5 bases removed from V and 6 bases from J, the gap between germline ends came to 17 bases. The sample was PBMCs or a T cell subset sorted from them (not recorded which). The sequence was collected from an adult woman who had mild COVID-19 (a few samples of this study predate the infection). Cell type and time point are not known. This sequence joins TRBV30 and TRBJ1-5, with a weak D call TRBD1 (6 bases). The CDR3, as DNA: TGTGCCTGGTCCAGGGGCCGTATGGTTCAGCCCCAGCATTTT. The encoded protein is CAWSRGRMVQPQHF.